In its sample, the clone carrying this TCR beta chain ranks as medium-sized. Its specificity is not known. The sorted Tregs were CD4+CD25+CD127-/low cells. The study, taken as a whole, reports: Under 2.1% of tumor Treg sequences matched blood Tregs or memory cells. Tumor memory CD4+ T cell TCR gene usage clustered with blood and lymph node memory CD4+ cells and lymph node naive CD4+ cells. Tumor Tregs overlapped most with tumor, then blood, naive CD4+ cells.

Adaptor-ligated barcode primers were used to amplify TRBV12-4/TRBJ1-2 clonotypes. One entry per CDR3 protein, called by TCRdb with MiXCR from the multiplex PCR reads. The sample carries around 1,000 distinct CDR3 sequences, 5.9% recorded once. This CDR3 is 13 amino acids long. The V and J ends lost 6 bases and 5 bases respectively, with 13 bases between them. V and J are TRBV12-3 or TRBV12-4 and TRBJ1-2, with no clear D. The specimen sequenced was tumor-infiltrating Tregs sorted from the breast tumor. The receptor was isolated from a female donor with breast cancer. Written as DNA, the CDR3 is TGTGCCAGCAGCTCGGACGGTTTGTATGGCTACACCTTC. Translation gives CASSSDGLYGYTF.